Following are 5 T cell receptor beta chains from one sample sequenced in a study of cytomegalovirus exposure and HLA in healthy donors. The PCR had 60 Vbeta and 13 Jbeta primers. Libraries were prepared by immunoSEQ multiplex PCR; TCRdb keeps only in-frame clonotypes and omits some of them. Of some 240,000 clones listed, 70% to 85% are singletons. The source material was PBMCs. The receptors were sampled from a male donor in good health and CMV-seronegative.

The rearrangement links TRBV1 to TRBJ2-7; no DNA check was done on the table's D call, TRBD2. TRBV1 is classified as a pseudogene. The CDR3 loop spans 15 amino acids. This chain's CDR3 is CTSSHAPGLAYEQYF. CDR3 in DNA: TGCACCAGCAGTCACGCACCGGGACTCGCCTACGAGCAGTACTTC.

This chain uses TRBV12-5 with TRBJ1-2; D gene ambiguous. V was trimmed by 5 bases and J by 4 bases, leaving 11 bases between them. From germline, CDR1 is LGHNT and CDR2 FRNRAP. The CDR3 runs 13 residues. CDR3 loop: CASGGSWAYGYTF. The CDR3 DNA is TGTGCTAGTGGTGGCTCCTGGGCCTATGGCTACACCTTC.

The rearrangement uses TRBV27 and TRBJ2-3, with 7 bases fitting TRBD2. CDR1 and CDR2 (germline): MNHEY, SMNVEV (reference sequence). The J segment lost 4 bases and the V segment lost 4 bases, leaving 8 bases of the junction unmatched. CDR3 size: 15 residues. As DNA, the CDR3 is TGTGCCAGCAGTTGGGGGAGGGTTGTTGCAGATACGCAGTATTTT. Its translation: CASSWGRVVADTQYF.

V is TRBV10-1 and J is TRBJ2-7; 7 bases agree with TRBD1. Trimming removed 5 bases from V and 5 bases from J; junction bases left unmatched: 6. The CDR3 contains 13 residues. From germline, CDR1 is WNHNN and CDR2 SYGVQD (reference sequence). DNA of the CDR3: TGCGCCAGCAGTCAGGGGGTCATCAACGAGCAGTACTTC. Its protein is CASSQGVINEQYF.

The chain is built from TRBV11-1 and TRBJ2-5; 12 positions agree with TRBD2. The CDR3 contains 15 residues. Losses at the gene ends were 5 bases for V and 5 bases for J; bases not matched to a gene: 6. The germline CDR1 and CDR2 sequences are SGHAT and FQDESV (reference sequence). The DNA for the CDR3 is TGTGCCAGCAGCCCCCGACTAGCGGGAGTTGAGACCCAGTACTTC. This gives the protein CASSPRLAGVETQYF.